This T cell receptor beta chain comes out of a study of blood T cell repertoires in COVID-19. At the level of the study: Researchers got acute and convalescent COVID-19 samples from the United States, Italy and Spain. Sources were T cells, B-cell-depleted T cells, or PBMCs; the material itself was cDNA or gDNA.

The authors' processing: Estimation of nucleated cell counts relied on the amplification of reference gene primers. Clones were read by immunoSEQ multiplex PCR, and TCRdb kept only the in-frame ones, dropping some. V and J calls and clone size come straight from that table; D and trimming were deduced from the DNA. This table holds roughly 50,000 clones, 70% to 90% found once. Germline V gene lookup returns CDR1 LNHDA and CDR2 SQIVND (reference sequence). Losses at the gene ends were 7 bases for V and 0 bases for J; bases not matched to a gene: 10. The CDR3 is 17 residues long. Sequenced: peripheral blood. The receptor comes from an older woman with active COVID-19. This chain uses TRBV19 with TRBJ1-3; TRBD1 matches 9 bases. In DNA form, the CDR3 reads TGTGCCAGTACTACCGGGACAGGGTTCTCCTCTGGAAACACCATATATTTT. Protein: CASTTGTGFSSGNTIYF.